The entry below gives a single T cell receptor beta chain sequence along with its context. What it binds is unknown. The source material, roughly 20-31 mg of unsorted bulk tissue, was used to co-extract RNA and DNA. Using a constant-region primer together with ProtoScript II reverse transcriptase, TCR beta cDNA was made from 500 ng of total RNA. What produced the TCR beta libraries was three nested multiplex PCR rounds using slightly modified ARM-PCR. TRBV1-TRBV30 forward and Cbeta reverse primers drove the first two approximately 10-cycle rounds. MiXCR, run by TCRdb on the multiplex PCR reads, gives a single entry per CDR3 protein. The data contain fewer than 85,000 distinct CDR3 sequences, 65% to 75% of them seen just once; the ten biggest clones take up less than 30%. The data were taken from a study of tumor-infiltrating lymphocytes in primary liver carcinoma. Study-wide context: In every tissue type, samples returned a similar yield of roughly 3.65 to 8 million productive TCRbeta reads.

General study findings and limits: A significantly higher top-250-clone fraction was found in tumors than in blood (p = 0.039).

Germline lookup yields CDR1 SEHNR and CDR2 FQNEAQ (reference sequence). Trimming removed 5 bases at V and 3 bases at J, with 19 bases between. The CDR3 spans 16 residues. J is TRBJ1-2 and V is TRBV7-9; D uncertain. The source material was tumor-adjacent normal liver tissue. The sequence came from a man aged 35-49 years with primary liver carcinoma and hepatitis B virus infection. CDR3 DNA sequence: TGTGCCAGCAGCCCCGAGGGCATGCTGTCCCACTATGGCTACACCTTC. It specifies CASSPEGMLSHYGYTF.